This TCR beta chain was captured by sequencing in a study of T cell repertoires in cytomegalovirus infection. Study-wide background: Both a matching HLA type and CMV infection were indicated by public TCR beta signatures. Findings of the study overall: Cumulative frequency (of public TCR beta family members) identified carriers of CMV plus the relevant HLA. What dominated the ex vivo response were HLA-C-restricted CMV-specific TCR beta clonotypes.

Trimming took 4 bases from V and 1 from J, leaving 16 bases between them. The germline V gene encodes CDR1 SGHVS and CDR2 FQNEAQ. The CDR3 length is 16 residues. MiXCR was run by TCRdb on the reads, yielding one entry per CDR3 protein. The data show around 250,000 distinct CDR3 sequences, around 15% seen once. This clonotype occurred many times. The antigen is not known. This receptor was taken from a human donor in good health (CMV status not recorded). Some clones in this sample may be carry-over from other donors' samples. The rearrangement joins TRBV7-8 to TRBJ1-1; possible D gene TRBD1, 5 bases. Sequencing used CD8+ T cells from PBMCs. This chain's CDR3 is CASSSLPGGWNTEAFF. The CDR3 DNA follows: TGTGCCAGCAGCTCCCTCCCCGGGGGTTGGAACACTGAAGCTTTCTTT.